These T cell receptor beta chains were read from a single sample in a study of blood T cell repertoires in COVID-19. Using immunoSEQ multiplex PCR, the repertoire was profiled, and TCRdb retains in-frame clones only, with some absent. In the table there are over 300,000 clones, 89% of which are singletons. The sample comprised peripheral blood. These receptors originate from a man between 18 and 29 years old who had recovered from COVID-19. The CDR3 runs from the conserved cysteine through the conserved F or W. Each record gives: V gene, clone size, J gene, CDR3 protein. Clone size is shown for a subset of rows, as once, few, many or a class of expanded clone.

v_call: TRBV13; clone_size: -; j_call: TRBJ1-2; cdr3_aa: CASSLVTGGRNYGYTF
v_call: TRBV27; clone_size: -; j_call: TRBJ2-7; cdr3_aa: CATSSGTGYEQYF
v_call: TRBV14; clone_size: -; j_call: TRBJ1-2; cdr3_aa: CASSQVTGQVRGYTF
v_call: TRBV11-2; clone_size: -; j_call: TRBJ2-7; cdr3_aa: CASSGGTGTYEQYF
v_call: TRBV2; clone_size: few; j_call: TRBJ1-1; cdr3_aa: CASAENPQGNTEAFF
v_call: TRBV2; clone_size: -; j_call: TRBJ2-5; cdr3_aa: CASSEEAPGETQYF
v_call: TRBV7-9; clone_size: few; j_call: TRBJ2-2; cdr3_aa: CASKDQGLASGELFF
v_call: TRBV7-2; clone_size: -; j_call: TRBJ2-1; cdr3_aa: CASSHPDRGNEQFF
v_call: TRBV3-1/TRBV3-2; clone_size: -; j_call: TRBJ1-4; cdr3_aa: CASSQAWTGGEKLFF
v_call: TRBV7-2; clone_size: -; j_call: TRBJ2-7; cdr3_aa: CAIENRGRSYEQYF